By its share, the clone carrying this TCR beta chain is large. These newly diagnosed stage II-IVA oral cavity squamous cell carcinoma patients had no prior systemic or radiation treatment. These oral cavity squamous cell carcinomas were HPV-negative and locally advanced. The data are from a study of neoadjuvant anti-PD-1 for oral cavity cancer. Study-level background: Most patients had three to four biweekly doses of 3 mg/kg nivolumab before resection.

CDR3 size: 13 residues. V lost 8 bases, J lost 5 bases, and 13 bases lay in between. The germline gives CDR1 MNHEY, CDR2 SMNVEV (reference sequence). The method was immunoSEQ multiplex PCR; TCRdb's version includes in-frame clones alone and lacks a portion of them. The repertoire holds about 7,200 clones, with 74% as singletons. This TCR was sampled from a person aged 35-79 years with oral cavity squamous cell carcinoma. Sequencing was performed on PBMCs, taken before nivolumab (anti-PD-1) treatment. This chain connects TRBV27 to TRBJ2-1; unclear D gene. Here the CDR3 reads CASEAPRNNEQFF. CDR3 bases: TGTGCCAGCGAGGCTCCCCGCAACAATGAGCAGTTCTTC.